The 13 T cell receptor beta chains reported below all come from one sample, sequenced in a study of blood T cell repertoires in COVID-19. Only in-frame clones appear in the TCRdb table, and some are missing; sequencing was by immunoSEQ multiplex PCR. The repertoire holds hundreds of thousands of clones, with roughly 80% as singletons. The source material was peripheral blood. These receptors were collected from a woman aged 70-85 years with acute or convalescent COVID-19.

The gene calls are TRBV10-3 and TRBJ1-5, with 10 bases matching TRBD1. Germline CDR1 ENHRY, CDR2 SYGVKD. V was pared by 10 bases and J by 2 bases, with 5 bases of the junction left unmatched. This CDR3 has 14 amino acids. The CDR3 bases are TGTGCCACGGCTGGGACAGGGGGCAATCAGCCCCAGCATTTT. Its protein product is CATAGTGGNQPQHF.

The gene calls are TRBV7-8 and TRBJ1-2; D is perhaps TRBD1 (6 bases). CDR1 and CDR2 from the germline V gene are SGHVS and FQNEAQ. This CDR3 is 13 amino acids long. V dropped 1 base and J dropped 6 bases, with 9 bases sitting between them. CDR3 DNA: TGTGCCAGCAGCTTAGTTGCAGGGGATGGCTACACCTTC. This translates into CASSLVAGDGYTF.

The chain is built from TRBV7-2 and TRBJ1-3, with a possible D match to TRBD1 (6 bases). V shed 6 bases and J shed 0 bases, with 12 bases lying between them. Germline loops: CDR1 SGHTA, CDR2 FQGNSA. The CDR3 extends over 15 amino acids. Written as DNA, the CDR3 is TGTGCCAGCAGTTCGCAGGGGCTCTCTGGAAACACCATATATTTT. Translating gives CASSSQGLSGNTIYF.

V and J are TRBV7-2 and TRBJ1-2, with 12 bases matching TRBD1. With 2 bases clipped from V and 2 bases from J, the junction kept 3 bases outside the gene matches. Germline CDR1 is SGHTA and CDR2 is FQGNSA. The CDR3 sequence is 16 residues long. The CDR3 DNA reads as TGTGCCAGCAGCTTACAGGGGACAGGGGGCAACTATGGCTACACCTTC. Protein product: CASSLQGTGGNYGYTF.

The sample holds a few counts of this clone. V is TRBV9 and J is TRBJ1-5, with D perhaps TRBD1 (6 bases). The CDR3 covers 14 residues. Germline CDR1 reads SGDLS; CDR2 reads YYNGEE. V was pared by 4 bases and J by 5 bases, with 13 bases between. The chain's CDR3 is CASSWGQVDQPQHF. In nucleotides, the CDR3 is TGTGCCAGCAGCTGGGGGCAGGTGGATCAGCCCCAGCATTTT.

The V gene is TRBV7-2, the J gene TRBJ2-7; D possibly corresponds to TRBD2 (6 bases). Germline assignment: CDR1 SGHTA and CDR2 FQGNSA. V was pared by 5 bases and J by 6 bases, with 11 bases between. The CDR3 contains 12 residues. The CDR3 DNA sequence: TGTGCCAGCAGCCCCCGAGCGGGCGAGCAGTACTTC. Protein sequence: CASSPRAGEQYF.

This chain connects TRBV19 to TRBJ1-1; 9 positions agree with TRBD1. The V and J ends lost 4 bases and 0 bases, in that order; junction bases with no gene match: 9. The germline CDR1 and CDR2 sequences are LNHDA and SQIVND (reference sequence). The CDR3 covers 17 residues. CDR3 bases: TGTGCCAGTAGTAACCACAGGGGGCAGTCCGTGAACACTGAAGCTTTCTTT. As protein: CASSNHRGQSVNTEAFF. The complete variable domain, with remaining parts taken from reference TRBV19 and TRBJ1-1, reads DGGITQSPKYLFRKEGQNVTLSCEQNLNHDAMYWYRQDPGQGLRLIYYSQIVNDFQKGDIAEGYSVSREKKESFPLTVTSAQKNPTAFYLCASSNHRGQSVNTEAFFGQGTRLTVV.

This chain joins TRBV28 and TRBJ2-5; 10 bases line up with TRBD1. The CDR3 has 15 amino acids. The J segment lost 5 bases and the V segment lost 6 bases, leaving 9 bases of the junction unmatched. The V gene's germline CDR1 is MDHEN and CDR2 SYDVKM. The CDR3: CASRTPRQGAETQYF. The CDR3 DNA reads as TGTGCCAGCAGAACCCCCAGACAGGGGGCGGAGACCCAGTACTTC.

CDR3 amino acids: CASSPRTKGGLDTQYF. CDR3 DNA: TGTGCCAGCTCACCTCGGACGAAGGGAGGTCTAGATACGCAGTATTTT. The chain is built from TRBV18 and TRBJ2-3, with a possible D match to TRBD2 (6 bases). Germline CDR1 is KGHSH and CDR2 is LQKENI. The CDR3 contains 16 residues. V lost 3 bases and J 5 bases, leaving 18 bases between the germline ends.

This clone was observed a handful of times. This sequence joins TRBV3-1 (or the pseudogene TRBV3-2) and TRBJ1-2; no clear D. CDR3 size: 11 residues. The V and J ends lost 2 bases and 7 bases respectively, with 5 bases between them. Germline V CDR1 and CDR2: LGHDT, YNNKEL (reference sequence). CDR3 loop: CASSQYSGYTF. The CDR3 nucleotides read TGTGCCAGCAGCCAATATTCTGGCTACACCTTC.

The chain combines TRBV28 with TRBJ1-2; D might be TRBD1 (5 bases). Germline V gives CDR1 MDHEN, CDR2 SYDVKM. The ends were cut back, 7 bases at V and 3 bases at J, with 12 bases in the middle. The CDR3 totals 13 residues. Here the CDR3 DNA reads TGTGCCAGCAATAGCCCAGGGTACTATGGCTACACCTTC. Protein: CASNSPGYYGYTF.

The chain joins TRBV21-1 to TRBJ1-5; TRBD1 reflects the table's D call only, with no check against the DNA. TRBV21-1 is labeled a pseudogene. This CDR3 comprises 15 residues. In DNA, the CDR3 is TGTGCCAGCAGCAAGGGAAGGACAGGCAATCAGCCCCAGCATTTT. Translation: CASSKGRTGNQPQHF.

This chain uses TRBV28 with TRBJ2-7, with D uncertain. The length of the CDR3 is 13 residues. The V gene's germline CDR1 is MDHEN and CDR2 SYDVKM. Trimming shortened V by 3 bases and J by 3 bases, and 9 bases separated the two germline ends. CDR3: CASSLGPHYEQYF. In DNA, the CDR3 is TGTGCCAGCAGTTTGGGCCCGCACTACGAGCAGTACTTC. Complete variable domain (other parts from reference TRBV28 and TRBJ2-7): DVKVTQSSRYLVKRTGEKVFLECVQDMDHENMFWYRQDPGLGLRLIYFSYDVKMKEKGDIPEGYSVSREKKERFSLILESASTNQTSMYLCASSLGPHYEQYFGPGTRLTVT.